Shown below are 27 T cell receptor beta chains from a single sample sequenced in a study of T cells expressing NK-cell markers. No DNA is given; TCRdb re-called the 5' RACE reads and lists each CDR3 protein once. This repertoire includes approximately 420,000 distinct CDR3 sequences. The sequencing sample was made of blood T cells: a sorted CD56 or NKG2C T cell subset, CD4+ or CD8+ T cells, or bulk PBMC T cells (not recorded which). These receptors were collected from a woman between 45 and 60 years old in good health.

The chain combines TRBV25-1 with TRBJ1-3. This CDR3 spans 13 amino acids. Germline V gives CDR1 MGHDK, CDR2 SYGVNS. CDR3 region: CASSAAPGNTIYF. The entire variable domain, with the rest obtained from reference TRBV25-1 and TRBJ1-3, is as follows: EADIYQTPRYLVIGTGKKITLECSQTMGHDKMYWYQQDPGMELHLIHYSYGVNSTEKGDLSSESTVSRIRTEHFPLTLESARPSHTSQYLCASSAAPGNTIYFGEGSWLTVV.

V is TRBV29-1 and J is TRBJ2-3. Germline CDR1 is SQVTM and CDR2 is ANQGSEA. There are 12 residues in the CDR3. CDR3 residues: CSVIPGTDTQYF.

The rearrangement links TRBV12-3 or TRBV12-4 to TRBJ2-2; TCRdb picks TRBD2, but there is no DNA to check that call. The CDR3 has 17 amino acids. CDR3 protein: CASDSRTSGRASGELFF.

The chain is built from TRBV12-3 or TRBV12-4 and TRBJ2-5; the D call from TCRdb, TRBD2, cannot be confirmed without DNA. The CDR3 contains 14 residues. This CDR3 reads CASSPSGGGQTQYF.

The chain has TRBV28 and TRBJ1-1. In germline, CDR1 is MDHEN, CDR2 SYDVKM. This CDR3 spans 15 amino acids. CDR3 loop: CASSPTGPSNTEAFF.

The genes are TRBV5-1 and TRBJ2-1; TCRdb outputs TRBD1, but without DNA this stays unchecked. This CDR3 contains 16 residues. CDR1 is SGHRS and CDR2 is YFSETQ in the germline V gene. The CDR3 sequence: CASSRGQASSYNEQFF.

The chain has TRBV29-1 and TRBJ1-2. Germline CDR1 SQVTM, CDR2 ANQGSEA. There are 14 residues in the CDR3. CDR3 protein: CSVGQRLANYGYTF.

The CDR3 protein is CASRDRGGLKAFF. V is TRBV11-3 and J is TRBJ1-1; TCRdb lists TRBD1, though no DNA is available to test this call. Germline CDR1 is SGHNT and CDR2 is YENEEA. The CDR3 loop spans 13 amino acids.

The chain is built from TRBV25-1 and TRBJ1-6. Germline V gene sequence: CDR1 MGHDK, CDR2 SYGVNS. The CDR3 sequence is 14 residues long. CDR3 protein: CASSDYGGHSPLHF.

V gene TRBV20-1 combines with J gene TRBJ2-3; TCRdb reports TRBD2, a call that lacks DNA to check it against. The germline V gene has CDR1 DFQATT and CDR2 SNEGSKA (reference sequence). The CDR3 has 17 amino acids. The CDR3 spells CSARVRGWDSNTDTQYF.

V is TRBV24-1 and J is TRBJ2-1; TCRdb names TRBD2, which stays unverified in the absence of DNA. The germline gives CDR1 KGHDR, CDR2 SFDVKD. This CDR3 has 16 amino acids. The CDR3 reads CATSDPTSGRWHEQFF.

The rearrangement joins TRBV2 to TRBJ2-1; TCRdb's D gene call, TRBD1, goes unchecked for lack of DNA. The CDR3 covers 15 residues. Germline-derived CDR1 and CDR2 are SNHLY and FYNNEI. CDR3 region: CASSEGQWGPNEQFF.

The chain uses TRBV20-1 and TRBJ1-6. Germline assignment: CDR1 DFQATT and CDR2 SNEGSKA (reference sequence). There are 11 residues in the CDR3. The CDR3 is CSARGGASVHF.

This rearrangement joins TRBV24-1 to TRBJ2-3; there is no DNA to check the TCRdb D call of TRBD1. This CDR3 spans 16 amino acids. Per the germline V gene, CDR1 is KGHDR and CDR2 is SFDVKD. The CDR3: CATSDPRGEYTDTQYF.

This chain links TRBV20-1 with TRBJ2-3; TCRdb reports TRBD2, a call that lacks DNA to check it against. Per germline, CDR1 DFQATT and CDR2 SNEGSKA (reference sequence). CDR3 size: 16 residues. CDR3 protein: CSARDPEREDPDTQYF.

The chain uses TRBV4-2 and TRBJ2-2. Germline V gene lookup returns CDR1 LGHNA and CDR2 YNFKEQ. This CDR3 contains 13 residues. The CDR3 sequence is CASRSGNTGELFF.

This chain connects TRBV12-3 or TRBV12-4 to TRBJ2-1; as DNA is missing, the TRBD1 call by TCRdb cannot be tested. CDR3 size: 13 residues. The CDR3 is CASSYLQGNEQFF.

The chain joins TRBV28 to TRBJ2-5. Looked up from germline, CDR1 is MDHEN and CDR2 is SYDVKM. CDR3 length equals 15 residues. CDR3 residues: CASSSFSKAIETQYF.

The chain uses TRBV2 and TRBJ2-7; the TRBD1 assignment by TCRdb is unverifiable without DNA. From germline, CDR1 is SNHLY and CDR2 FYNNEI. The CDR3 loop spans 15 amino acids. The CDR3: CASTDQGTSSYEQYF. Supplemented by reference TRBV2 and TRBJ2-7, the full variable domain reads EPEVTQTPSHQVTQMGQEVILRCVPISNHLYFYWYRQILGQKVEFLVSFYNNEISEKSEIFDDQFSVERPDGSNFTLKIRSTKLEDSAMYFCASTDQGTSSYEQYFGPGTRLTVT.

V is TRBV5-4 and J is TRBJ2-2; TCRdb's D gene call, TRBD2, goes unchecked for lack of DNA. The germline CDR1 and CDR2 sequences are SGHNT and YYREEE (reference sequence). The CDR3 covers 15 residues. CDR3 sequence reads: CASSYSSGITGELFF.

The chain recombines TRBV20-1 with TRBJ1-6. Germline CDR1 reads DFQATT; CDR2 reads SNEGSKA (reference sequence). The CDR3 loop spans 20 amino acids. This CDR3 reads CSAREPKGRGKGGGDSPLHF.

CDR3: CSATGGGGTDTQYF. The chain couples TRBV20-1 to TRBJ2-3; TCRdb picks TRBD1, but there is no DNA to check that call. The CDR3 totals 14 residues. Germline CDR1 is DFQATT and CDR2 is SNEGSKA (reference sequence).

The genes are TRBV12-3 or TRBV12-4 and TRBJ2-5; the TRBD2 assignment by TCRdb is unverifiable without DNA. The CDR3 sequence is 17 residues long. Here the CDR3 reads CASSATLLRERLETQYF.

The rearrangement links TRBV10-3 to TRBJ2-2; without DNA, the TCRdb call of TRBD1 cannot be checked. Germline CDR1 reads ENHRY; CDR2 reads SYGVKD. The CDR3 contains 15 residues. CDR3 residues: CATLAGQTNTGELFF.

The J gene is TRBJ2-7, the V gene TRBV7-2; TCRdb proposes TRBD2, but this gene call is untestable without DNA. Germline V gene lookup returns CDR1 SGHTA and CDR2 FQGNSA. The CDR3 consists of 15 residues. The CDR3 here is CASSTAGTSGLEQYF.

The chain uses TRBV12-3 or TRBV12-4 and TRBJ2-3; absent DNA, TCRdb's TRBD2 call cannot be checked. The CDR3 length is 15 residues. CDR3 residues: CASSLTTSEGSTQYF.

The V gene is TRBV5-1, the J gene TRBJ2-5; lacking DNA, the TRBD2 call made by TCRdb goes unchecked. This CDR3 is built from 17 residues. Germline lookup yields CDR1 SGHRS and CDR2 YFSETQ. CDR3 amino acids: CASSWRLAGGPQETQYF.